This T cell receptor (beta chain) stems from a study of blood T cell repertoires in COVID-19. Authors' analysis steps: It was from reference gene primer amplification that nucleated cell counts were estimated. Repertoires were generated with immunoSEQ multiplex PCR, while TCRdb's copy carries only in-frame clones and drops some. V, J and clone size reflect that table, while D and trimming were determined from the DNA. The data show about 83,000 clones, around 76% seen once. CDR3 length equals 16 residues. V shed 5 bases and J shed 2 bases, with 18 bases lying between them. CDR1 is MDHEN and CDR2 is SYDVKM in the germline V gene.

The TCR originated in a woman aged 80 or older with active or convalescent COVID-19. Material for sequencing was peripheral blood. V and J are TRBV28 and TRBJ2-5; D perhaps matches TRBD2 (6 bases). The DNA of the CDR3 is TGTGCCAGCAGTACCCTTATGGAGACTAGACAAGAGACCCAGTACTTC. It encodes CASSTLMETRQETQYF.